A single T cell receptor (beta chain) is shown here with its context. Trimming took 5 bases from V and 0 from J; bases not matched to a gene: 4. Germline CDR1 is MNHEY and CDR2 is SMNVEV (reference sequence). The length of the CDR3 is 14 residues. Treatment of any kind had been given to no patient before thyroid surgery. The sample is drawn from a study of metastatic and nonmetastatic thyroid tumors. TCRdb reprocessed the PCR reads via MiXCR. The sample has thousands of clones, around a third seen once. The origin of this receptor is a female donor with papillary thyroid cancer or a benign thyroid nodule (not recorded which). Some clones in this sample may be carry-over from other donors' samples. The chain links TRBV27 to TRBJ2-7; 7 bases line up with TRBD1. The specimen sequenced was adjacent normal tissue. The CDR3 loop reads CASSPGGPSYEQYF. The CDR3 nucleotides read TGTGCCAGCAGTCCAGGGGGACCCTCCTACGAGCAGTACTTC.